Each of the 28 T cell receptor beta chains below was sequenced from the same sample in a study of blood T cell repertoires in COVID-19. TCRdb's table, derived via immunoSEQ multiplex PCR, lists solely in-frame clones and lacks some. Of 110,000 to 150,000 clones listed, 86% were seen once; the top ten hold around 4.5%. Sequencing was carried out using PBMCs or T cells enriched from blood (not recorded which). The receptors here all came from a man in his fifties who had recovered from COVID-19.

This chain joins TRBV7-9 and TRBJ1-4, with D possibly TRBD1 on 5 matching bases. The CDR3 is 18 residues long. CDR1 and CDR2 from the germline V gene are SEHNR and FQNEAQ (reference sequence). V gave up 2 bases and J gave up 7 bases, with 23 bases separating them. CDR3 DNA: TGTGCCAGCAGCTTATACGTCGGTGTCGGCCAGGGTAGTGAAAAACTGTTTTTT. Its translation is CASSLYVGVGQGSEKLFF.

The chain has TRBV19 and TRBJ2-2, with D possibly being TRBD2 (7 bases). Germline assignment: CDR1 LNHDA and CDR2 SQIVND (reference sequence). This CDR3 is built from 18 residues. The V end lost 5 bases, the J end lost 0 bases, and 19 bases lay between the germline ends. The DNA of the CDR3 is TGTGCCAGTAGTGGGGACACGCGGGGGATAACGAACACCGGGGAGCTGTTTTTT. Translating gives CASSGDTRGITNTGELFF.

V gene TRBV7-2 combines with J gene TRBJ2-3; 12 nucleotides line up with TRBD2. V shed 5 bases and J 4 bases; nucleotides not matched to a gene: 7. Germline-derived CDR1 and CDR2 are SGHTA and FQGNSA. This CDR3 has 16 amino acids. The CDR3 loop reads CASSNGLAGRSDTQYF. The CDR3 DNA is TGTGCCAGCAGCAATGGACTAGCGGGGCGCTCAGATACGCAGTATTTT.

The chain combines TRBV5-4 with TRBJ1-1; perhaps TRBD1 as D (6 bases). The ends were cut back, 2 bases at V and 5 bases at J, with 19 bases in the middle. Germline values: CDR1 SGHNT, CDR2 YYREEE (reference sequence). This CDR3 region has 16 residues. CDR3 protein: CASSFGRGGEGTEAFF. The CDR3 coding sequence is TGTGCCAGCAGCTTCGGCAGGGGAGGGGAGGGGACTGAAGCTTTCTTT.

The chain combines TRBV18 with TRBJ1-1; D uncertain. Germline CDR1 reads KGHSH; CDR2 reads LQKENI. The CDR3 runs to 13 residues. Trimming removed 3 bases from V and 4 bases from J, with 9 bases in between. The CDR3 coding sequence is TGTGCCAGCTCACCGCAAGGAGCCACTGAAGCTTTCTTT. It translates to CASSPQGATEAFF.

The gene calls are TRBV19 and TRBJ2-2, with 10 bases that match TRBD1. Germline CDR1 reads LNHDA; CDR2 reads SQIVND (reference sequence). The CDR3 extends over 14 amino acids. V gave up 7 bases and J gave up 5 bases; unmatched junction bases: 4. The CDR3 nucleotides are TGTGCCAGTACCGGGACAGGGGTTACCGGGGAGCTGTTTTTT. It yields the protein CASTGTGVTGELFF. Variable domain in full (rest from reference TRBV19 and TRBJ2-2): DGGITQSPKYLFRKEGQNVTLSCEQNLNHDAMYWYRQDPGQGLRLIYYSQIVNDFQKGDIAEGYSVSREKKESFPLTVTSAQKNPTAFYLCASTGTGVTGELFFGEGSRLTVL.

This chain connects TRBV5-6 to TRBJ1-2; D perhaps matches TRBD1 (6 bases). CDR3 length: 12 residues. Germline V lookup: CDR1 SGHDT, CDR2 YYEEEE. V shed 6 bases and J shed 6 bases, with 12 bases lying between them. The CDR3 DNA reads TGTGCCAGCAATACCCCAGGGGATGGCTACACCTTC. Protein: CASNTPGDGYTF.

The rearrangement links TRBV24-1 to TRBJ2-1, with D maybe TRBD2 (6 bases). The germline gives CDR1 KGHDR, CDR2 SFDVKD. The CDR3 spans 16 residues. Between the trimmed V and J ends, which lost 9 bases and 7 bases, there was a span of 24 bases. The CDR3 sequence is CATASHRDSTANEQFF. The CDR3, as DNA: TGTGCCACCGCGAGTCATCGGGACTCCACGGCAAATGAGCAGTTCTTC.

This chain connects TRBV4-3 to TRBJ2-5; the D gene is possibly TRBD2 (5 bases). The CDR3 loop spans 14 amino acids. Germline V gives CDR1 LGHNA, CDR2 YSLEER. The V gene lost 1 base and the J gene lost 5 bases, with 11 bases spanning the gap. Here the CDR3 reads CASSQVGIAETQYF. For the CDR3, the DNA is TGCGCCAGCAGCCAAGTCGGGATAGCGGAGACCCAGTACTTC.

The J gene is TRBJ1-3, the V gene TRBV12-3 or TRBV12-4, with a weak D call TRBD1 (5 bases). The CDR3 sequence is 13 residues long. V gave up 4 bases and J gave up 4 bases, with 8 bases separating them. CDR3 sequence: CASSSGNGNTIYF. The CDR3 DNA sequence: TGTGCCAGCAGTTCAGGGAACGGAAACACCATATATTTT.

The chain links TRBV5-4 to TRBJ2-1; 11 bases are shared with TRBD2. Germline CDR1 reads SGHNT; CDR2 reads YYREEE (reference sequence). The CDR3 is 15 amino acids. V lost 6 bases to trimming and J lost 7 bases; unmatched junction nucleotides: 9. As DNA, the CDR3 is TGTGCCAGCAAACCTACTAGCGGGAGTTCGAATGAGCAGTTCTTC. Translation gives CASKPTSGSSNEQFF.

The chain is built from TRBV5-1 and TRBJ2-1; D may be TRBD1 (6 bases). The CDR3 runs to 16 residues. Between the trimmed V and J ends, which lost 4 bases and 0 bases, there was a span of 14 bases. The germline V gene encodes CDR1 SGHRS and CDR2 YFSETQ. The CDR3 loop is CASSGLGGVSYNEQFF. Here the CDR3 DNA reads TGCGCCAGCAGCGGCCTAGGGGGAGTCTCCTACAATGAGCAGTTCTTC.

V gene TRBV29-1 combines with J gene TRBJ2-2; 9 bases fit TRBD1. CDR1 SQVTM and CDR2 ANQGSEA come from the germline V gene. Trimming took 5 bases from V and 5 from J; bases not matched to a gene: 3. CDR3 length: 13 residues. The CDR3 spells CSVRQGGTGELFF. The CDR3, as DNA: TGCAGCGTTCGACAGGGGGGTACCGGGGAGCTGTTTTTT.

V usage is TRBV10-3 and J usage is TRBJ2-7; TRBD1 agrees at 9 bases. The CDR3 consists of 16 residues. V was clipped by 3 bases and J by 6 bases; unmatched bases: 12. Germline V lookup: CDR1 ENHRY, CDR2 SYGVKD. CDR3 in amino acids: CAISDADRGMWGEQYV. The DNA of the CDR3 is TGTGCCATCAGTGATGCCGACAGGGGGATGTGGGGCGAGCAGTACGTC.

The V and J genes are TRBV5-3 and TRBJ1-1; D not resolved. TRBV5-3 is sorted into the ORF group, with uncertain function. V was shortened by 4 bases and J by 1 base, with 17 bases between the two germline ends. The CDR3 contains 16 residues. The CDR3 reads CARSPTVPGENTEAFF. CDR3 DNA sequence: TGTGCCAGAAGCCCCACCGTTCCGGGAGAGAACACTGAAGCTTTCTTT.

This chain connects TRBV5-5 to TRBJ2-5, with 7 bases that match TRBD1. CDR1 and CDR2 from the germline V gene are SGHKS and YYEKEE (reference sequence). V shed 2 bases and J 10 bases; nucleotides not matched to a gene: 5. This CDR3 has 12 residues. In DNA, the CDR3 is TGTGCCAGCAGCTTTCAACAGGGGATCCAGTACTTC. Protein: CASSFQQGIQYF.

This chain links TRBV28 with TRBJ1-1; 8 nucleotides agree with TRBD1. The CDR3 length is 15 residues. Germline V gives CDR1 MDHEN, CDR2 SYDVKM. V lost 3 bases to trimming and J lost 6 bases; unmatched junction nucleotides: 9. CDR3 sequence (DNA): TGTGCCAGCAGTTTGACAGGGGCAGGGCGAGCTGAAGCTTTCTTT. Its translation: CASSLTGAGRAEAFF.

V usage is TRBV28 and J usage is TRBJ1-1, with a tentative D call TRBD1 (6 bases). The V gene lost 3 bases and the J gene lost 3 bases, with 11 bases spanning the gap. Per germline, CDR1 MDHEN and CDR2 SYDVKM. The CDR3 covers 14 residues. CDR3 coding DNA: TGTGCCAGCAGTTTTGCAGGGGTGGACACTGAAGCTTTCTTT. Its translation: CASSFAGVDTEAFF. The variable domain in full, with the rest retrieved from reference TRBV28 and TRBJ1-1, is DVKVTQSSRYLVKRTGEKVFLECVQDMDHENMFWYRQDPGLGLRLIYFSYDVKMKEKGDIPEGYSVSREKKERFSLILESASTNQTSMYLCASSFAGVDTEAFFGQGTRLTVV.

The chain is built from TRBV11-2 and TRBJ2-7; TRBD1 aligns across 7 bases. Trimming cost V 5 bases and J 2 bases; bases outside gene matches: 3. The CDR3 length is 13 residues. Per the germline V gene, CDR1 is SGHAT and CDR2 is FQNNGV. CDR3 bases: TGTGCCAGCAGCAGACAGGGTACCTACGAGCAGTACTTC. It codes for CASSRQGTYEQYF.

The chain joins TRBV11-2 to TRBJ2-5; 8 positions match TRBD1. Germline lookup yields CDR1 SGHAT and CDR2 FQNNGV. The CDR3 has 17 residues. With 3 bases clipped from V and 1 base from J, the junction kept 10 bases outside the gene matches. The CDR3 nucleotides are TGTGCCAGCAGCTTGGACAGGGAGTTATATACCCAAGAGACCCAGTACTTC. Protein: CASSLDRELYTQETQYF.

This chain joins TRBV28 and TRBJ1-2; maybe TRBD1 (6 bases). Trimming pared 10 bases from V and 3 bases from J, leaving 18 bases between. This CDR3 region has 14 residues. From germline, CDR1 is MDHEN and CDR2 SYDVKM. For the CDR3, the DNA is TGTGCCATCAGGAGAGAGGGGGGGGACTATGGCTACACCTTC. It codes for CAIRREGGDYGYTF.

The rearrangement joins TRBV5-8 to TRBJ2-2; maybe TRBD1 (6 bases). This CDR3 is 15 amino acids long. CDR1 is SGHTS and CDR2 is YDEGEE in the germline V gene. Trimming left V 4 bases short and J 3 bases short, with 13 bases between. The CDR3 nucleotides read TGTGCCAGCAGCATGTGGGGGCGCGACACCGGGGAGCTGTTTTTT. The encoded protein is CASSMWGRDTGELFF. The full variable domain, with the rest looked up from reference TRBV5-8 and TRBJ2-2, is EAGVTQSPTHLIKTRGQQATLRCSPISGHTSVYWYQQALGLGLQFLLWYDEGEERNRGNFPPRFSGRQFPNYSSELNVNALELEDSALYLCASSMWGRDTGELFFGEGSRLTVL.

This chain joins TRBV28 and TRBJ1-2, with 8 bases identical to TRBD1. The CDR3 contains 17 residues. The V gene's germline CDR1 is MDHEN and CDR2 SYDVKM. V lost 6 bases, J lost 7 bases, and 19 bases stayed unmatched. CDR3 nucleotides: TGTGCCAGCAGCACCGGCACCAGGGGGCAGCTTGGGGTTGGCTACACCTTC. It specifies CASSTGTRGQLGVGYTF.

This clone has a single count. V is TRBV7-9 and J is TRBJ1-4; 8 positions match TRBD1. The CDR3 is 15 residues long. The germline V gene has CDR1 SEHNR and CDR2 FQNEAQ (reference sequence). Germline trimming cut 6 bases from V and 2 bases from J; bases unmatched to any gene: 5. CDR3: CASSSQGATNEKLFF. The CDR3 nucleotides read TGTGCCAGCAGTTCCCAGGGGGCCACTAATGAAAAACTGTTTTTT.

This rearrangement joins TRBV19 to TRBJ1-1; no clear D gene. V dropped 6 bases and J dropped 0 bases, with 11 bases sitting between them. The CDR3 is made up of 14 amino acids. Germline V gene data show CDR1 as LNHDA and CDR2 as SQIVND (reference sequence). DNA of the CDR3: TGTGCCAGTAGATGGGCGGGCGTGAACACTGAAGCTTTCTTT. Protein sequence: CASRWAGVNTEAFF.

The chain combines TRBV6-6 with TRBJ2-7, with no clear D. The CDR3 runs to 11 residues. The germline V gene has CDR1 MNHNY and CDR2 SVGAGI (reference sequence). Trimming cost V 4 bases and J 6 bases, with 7 bases left between them. CDR3 DNA sequence: TGTGCCAGCAGTTCCGCAGTCGAGCAGTACGTC. Translating gives CASSSAVEQYV.

This chain connects TRBV6-5 to TRBJ1-1; 11 bases map to TRBD1. V gave up 6 bases and J gave up 5 bases; unmatched junction bases: 8. Germline CDR1 reads MNHEY; CDR2 reads SVGAGI. The CDR3 consists of 15 residues. The CDR3 protein is CASRPDRGQVTEAFF. The CDR3 DNA reads as TGTGCCAGCAGACCGGACAGGGGGCAAGTTACTGAAGCTTTCTTT.

The chain combines TRBV7-9 with TRBJ2-7; 11 nucleotides agree with TRBD1. Looked up from germline, CDR1 is SEHNR and CDR2 is FQNEAQ (reference sequence). The CDR3 extends over 15 amino acids. V shed 5 bases, J shed 3 bases, and the junction held 6 bases outside the gene matches. CDR3 sequence reads: CASSMRTGGFYEQYF. The CDR3, as DNA: TGTGCCAGCAGCATGCGGACAGGGGGCTTCTACGAGCAGTACTTC.